Following are 26 T cell receptor beta chains from one sample sequenced in a study of naive and memory T cell subsets. Treatment reported: skin biopsy from PPD injection site in Mantoux-positive individual. Input was roughly 1 to 1000 ng of DNase-treated total RNA without cell sorting. Alpha and beta constant region primers primed reverse transcription for blood and skin samples. Via MiXCR, TCRdb re-called the UMI-ligation and nested PCR reads, giving one row per CDR3 protein. This table holds 18,000 or so distinct CDR3 sequences, approximately 9.6% found once. Sequenced material: skin, taken from a tuberculin skin test site. The receptors were gathered from an adult in good health.

This clonotype counts as medium-sized (0.01 to 0.1%). This chain connects TRBV11-2 to TRBJ2-5; no clear D. V was cut by 7 bases and J by 4 bases, with 19 bases left in between. The CDR3 runs to 15 residues. From germline, CDR1 is SGHAT and CDR2 FQNNGV. CDR3 residues: CASTERTGLSETQYF. The CDR3 DNA is TGTGCCAGCACTGAACGAACGGGTTTGTCAGAGACCCAGTACTTC.

Details on this clonotype: A much larger clone lies one base from this, so it may be a read error. The rearrangement uses TRBV6-6 and TRBJ1-5; D is ambiguous. The V gene lost 6 bases and the J gene lost 11 bases, with 11 bases spanning the gap. This CDR3 spans 11 amino acids. The germline gives CDR1 MNHNY, CDR2 SVGAGI (reference sequence). In nucleotides, the CDR3 is TGTGCCAGCAGGGCAGACCAGTCCCAGCATTTT. The encoded protein is CASRADQSQHF.

This sequence joins TRBV3-1 and TRBJ2-5; 9 bases are a match to TRBD2. This CDR3 is 16 amino acids long. The junction had 7 bases not matched to a gene; V was cut back by 1 base and J by 4 bases. Germline V lookup: CDR1 LGHDT, CDR2 YNNKEL (reference sequence). The DNA of the CDR3 is TGTGCCAGCAGCCAAGTTAGTCTAGCGGGGACAGAGACCCAGTACTTC. Translation gives CASSQVSLAGTETQYF.

This clonotype was counted ten times or more. V and J are TRBV24-1 and TRBJ2-2; TRBD1 is a possible D gene (6 bases). In germline, CDR1 is KGHDR, CDR2 SFDVKD. V lost 3 bases to trimming and J lost 1 base, with 8 bases between them. CDR3 length: 15 amino acids. CDR3 DNA sequence: TGTGCCACCAGTGATCTACAGGGGAACACCGGGGAGCTGTTTTTT. It codes for CATSDLQGNTGELFF.

This clonotype was counted ten times or more. This chain links TRBV6-2 or TRBV6-3 with TRBJ1-5; TRBD1 is a possible D gene (5 bases). The CDR3 length is 14 residues. The germline V gene has CDR1 MNHEY and CDR2 SVGEGT. With 2 bases removed from V and 2 bases from J, the gap between germline ends came to 7 bases. The DNA of the CDR3 is TGTGCCAGCAGTTACACGGGGGGCAATCAGCCCCAGCATTTT. Residues: CASSYTGGNQPQHF.

This clonotype was picked up a small number of times. V gene TRBV7-2 combines with J gene TRBJ2-7, with 9 bases fitting TRBD2. The CDR3 has 19 residues. Trimming took 0 bases from V and 1 from J; bases not matched to a gene: 13. CDR1 SGHTA and CDR2 FQGNSA come from the germline V gene. The CDR3 loop is CASSLAHFGRGGRSYEQYF. The CDR3, as DNA: TGTGCCAGCAGCTTAGCCCACTTCGGGCGGGGGGGCCGTTCCTACGAGCAGTACTTC. The entire variable domain, with the rest obtained from reference TRBV7-2 and TRBJ2-7, is as follows: GAGVSQSPSNKVTEKGKDVELRCDPISGHTALYWYRQSLGQGLEFLIYFQGNSAPDKSGLPSDRFSAERTGGSVSTLTIQRTQQEDSAVYLCASSLAHFGRGGRSYEQYFGPGTRLTVT.

V gene TRBV20-1 combines with J gene TRBJ2-4; TRBD1 matches 8 bases. This CDR3 spans 14 amino acids. CDR1 DFQATT and CDR2 SNEGSKA come from the germline V gene (reference sequence). Trimming cost V 7 bases and J 0 bases; bases outside gene matches: 5. This chain's CDR3 is CSGQGFEAKNIQYF. The DNA of the CDR3 is TGCAGTGGACAGGGGTTTGAAGCCAAAAACATTCAGTACTTC.

V usage is TRBV6-1 and J usage is TRBJ2-7; 7 nucleotides align to TRBD1. Per germline, CDR1 MNHNS and CDR2 SASEGT. V lost 6 bases and J lost 7; bases outside the gene matches: 9. The CDR3 runs 13 residues. CDR3 coding DNA: TGTGCCAGCAGCCTGGACAGGTTTAATGAGCAGTACTTC. It encodes CASSLDRFNEQYF.

This clonotype was counted at least ten times. The V and J genes are TRBV3-1 and TRBJ2-1; 13 bases line up with TRBD2. The V gene end was trimmed by 0 bases and the J gene end by 0 bases; junction bases not matched to a gene: 8. The CDR3 extends over 20 amino acids. The V gene's germline CDR1 is LGHDT and CDR2 YNNKEL (reference sequence). CDR3 loop: CASSQDTGLAGPSSYNEQFF. The DNA of the CDR3 is TGTGCCAGCAGCCAAGATACGGGACTAGCGGGACCCAGCTCCTACAATGAGCAGTTCTTC.

The chain uses TRBV3-1 and TRBJ2-7; 8 positions match TRBD1. This CDR3 has 17 residues. CDR1 is LGHDT and CDR2 is YNNKEL in the germline V gene (reference sequence). V gave up 0 bases and J gave up 2 bases; unmatched junction bases: 9. The CDR3 DNA sequence: TGTGCCAGCAGCCAAGATCACTTATCGACAGGGGCCTACGAGCAGTACTTC. As protein: CASSQDHLSTGAYEQYF.

In this sample, this clonotype turned up a few times. The chain links TRBV28 to TRBJ2-3; a possible D gene is TRBD2 (5 bases). Germline V gene sequence: CDR1 MDHEN, CDR2 SYDVKM. V dropped 2 bases and J dropped 3 bases, with 18 bases sitting between them. The CDR3 covers 17 residues. CDR3 sequence: CASSLLFLSGTTDTQYF. The CDR3 region has the DNA TGTGCCAGCAGTTTACTGTTTCTCTCGGGAACAACAGATACGCAGTATTTT.

The V call is TRBV19, the J call TRBJ2-4, with TRBD1 identical over 7 bases. J lost 8 bases, V lost 3 bases, and 4 bases had no gene match. CDR3 length: 13 residues. Germline loops: CDR1 LNHDA, CDR2 SQIVND (reference sequence). This CDR3 reads CASSISQGDIQYF. DNA for the CDR3: TGTGCCAGTAGTATTTCGCAGGGGGACATTCAGTACTTC.

The genes are TRBV6-5 and TRBJ2-1; the D gene is possibly TRBD2 (6 bases). Trimming removed 2 bases at V and 2 bases at J, with 10 bases between. The CDR3 covers 15 residues. Germline loops: CDR1 MNHEY, CDR2 SVGAGI. The CDR3: CASSYGGWTYNEQFF. In nucleotides, the CDR3 is TGTGCCAGCAGTTACGGGGGGTGGACCTACAATGAGCAGTTCTTC.

This clonotype was seen a few times. V and J are TRBV4-1 and TRBJ2-4, with 7 bases lining up with TRBD1. Per germline, CDR1 MGHRA and CDR2 YSYEKL. The CDR3 consists of 15 residues. The V and J ends lost 1 base and 8 bases, in that order; junction bases with no gene match: 8. The CDR3 DNA is TGCGCCAGCAGCCAAGGTAACAGGGGCGTTGACATTCAGTACTTC. Its translation: CASSQGNRGVDIQYF.

Only a few counts were recorded for this clonotype. The chain has TRBV4-3 and TRBJ1-2, with 10 bases lining up with TRBD1. With V trimmed by 3 bases and J by 8 bases, 6 bases remained unmatched. The CDR3 length is 14 residues. CDR1 and CDR2 from the germline V gene are LGHNA and YSLEER. CDR3 sequence (DNA): TGCGCCAGCAGCCAGGGGGACAGGGGATACGGCTACACCTTC. Protein product: CASSQGDRGYGYTF.

This chain uses TRBV10-1 with TRBJ2-2, with TRBD1 matching over 12 bases. Looked up from germline, CDR1 is WNHNN and CDR2 is SYGVQD (reference sequence). This CDR3 spans 17 amino acids. Germline trimming cut 3 bases from V and 7 bases from J; bases unmatched to any gene: 9. This chain's CDR3 is CASSDPRGTGGNGELFF. In DNA form, the CDR3 reads TGCGCCAGCAGTGACCCTCGTGGGACAGGGGGCAACGGGGAGCTGTTTTTT.

This clonotype was recorded many times. V and J are TRBV6-1 and TRBJ2-3; 11 nucleotides match TRBD1. With V trimmed by 3 bases and J by 5 bases, 4 bases remained unmatched. CDR1 is MNHNS, CDR2 SASEGT, per germline. This CDR3 has 15 residues. The CDR3 sequence: CASSESDRGRDTQYF. The CDR3 DNA is TGTGCCAGCAGTGAGTCGGACAGGGGGCGAGATACGCAGTATTTT.

In this sample, this clonotype turned up many times. V gene TRBV28 combines with J gene TRBJ2-5, with unresolved D. V lost 3 bases, J lost 12 bases, and 14 bases lay in between. Germline assignment: CDR1 MDHEN and CDR2 SYDVKM. This CDR3 contains 12 residues. As DNA, the CDR3 is TGTGCCAGCAGTTTGGATCGGAGTGATAAGTACTTC. This sequence encodes CASSLDRSDKYF.

This clonotype counts as large. The chain recombines TRBV12-3 or TRBV12-4 with TRBJ1-5, with a weak D call TRBD1 (5 bases). The V end lost 5 bases, the J end lost 2 bases, and 7 bases lay between the germline ends. CDR3 length equals 13 residues. CDR3 protein: CASSRGGNQPQHF. CDR3 DNA sequence: TGTGCCAGCAGTAGAGGGGGCAATCAGCCCCAGCATTTT.

This clonotype was seen many times. V and J are TRBV29-1 and TRBJ2-2, with no clear D. Germline V gives CDR1 SQVTM, CDR2 ANQGSEA. Between the trimmed V and J ends, which lost 5 bases and 1 base, there was a span of 2 bases. The length of the CDR3 is 11 residues. The CDR3, as DNA: TGCAGCGTTCGGAACACCGGGGAGCTGTTTTTT. Translated, it gives CSVRNTGELFF.

This clonotype was seen a few times. V gene TRBV4-1 combines with J gene TRBJ2-2; the D is unclear. Germline assignment: CDR1 MGHRA and CDR2 YSYEKL. Trimming left V 0 bases short and J 5 bases short, with 10 bases between. The CDR3 spans 15 residues. The CDR3 sequence is CASSQDPVITGELFF. For the CDR3, the DNA is TGCGCCAGCAGCCAAGACCCTGTTATAACCGGGGAGCTGTTTTTT.

This clonotype came up many times. This chain connects TRBV11-2 to TRBJ1-1; D is uncertain. From germline, CDR1 is SGHAT and CDR2 FQNNGV. Trimming stripped 3 bases from V and 7 bases from J, with 6 bases between. The CDR3 contains 11 residues. The CDR3 protein is CASSFFVEAFF. DNA for the CDR3: TGTGCCAGCAGCTTTTTCGTTGAAGCTTTCTTT.

This clonotype is medium-sized in the sample. The chain is built from TRBV2 and TRBJ2-5, with TRBD2 as a possible D gene (6 bases). Germline CDR1 is SNHLY and CDR2 is FYNNEI. The CDR3 runs to 16 residues. Trimming removed 7 bases from V and 5 bases from J, with 23 bases in between. CDR3 protein: CASKNPGTPKLETQYF. The DNA of the CDR3 is TGTGCCAGCAAAAACCCCGGGACTCCCAAACTGGAGACCCAGTACTTC.

Ten or more counts support this clonotype. V is TRBV20-1 and J is TRBJ1-4; 9 bases align to TRBD1. The CDR3 spans 15 residues. CDR1 and CDR2 from the germline V gene are DFQATT and SNEGSKA (reference sequence). Trimming removed 2 bases from V and 5 bases from J; junction bases left unmatched: 6. In DNA, the CDR3 is TGCAGTGCTAGACGTACCGGGACAGGGAATGAAAAACTGTTTTTT. As protein: CSARRTGTGNEKLFF.

This clonotype appeared a few times. The chain employs TRBV27 and TRBJ2-4, with 7 bases aligning to TRBD1. Germline trimming cut 4 bases from V and 0 bases from J; bases unmatched to any gene: 9. The CDR3 contains 17 residues. Looked up from germline, CDR1 is MNHEY and CDR2 is SMNVEV (reference sequence). The CDR3 nucleotides read TGTGCCAGCAGTTGGTCGAGGACAGGCGTAGCCAAAAACATTCAGTACTTC. Translated, it gives CASSWSRTGVAKNIQYF.

This clonotype was counted ten times or more. The V call is TRBV12-3 or TRBV12-4, the J call TRBJ2-7, with D tentatively TRBD2 (6 bases). The ends were cut back, 2 bases at V and 2 bases at J, with 10 bases in the middle. The CDR3 loop spans 14 amino acids. CDR3 sequence: CASSLLAIAYEQYF. CDR3 DNA: TGTGCCAGCAGTTTACTAGCGATTGCCTACGAGCAGTACTTC.